This TCR beta chain is drawn from a study of beta chain features in type 1 diabetes. Concerning this clone: Its target is not known.

Germline V gene lookup returns CDR1 LGHNA and CDR2 YSLEER. V was cut by 0 bases and J by 8 bases, with 8 bases left in between. The CDR3 length is 13 residues. Study-level findings and limits: Any HLA type influence on TCRB rearrangement was left unresolved here.

The investigators reverse transcribed all of the isolated RNA, so they sequenced expressed TCRB transcripts. TCRdb's copy holds only in-frame clones and misses some; the assay was immunoSEQ multiplex PCR. The table records around 310,000 clones, approximately 9.9% of them present only once. Each sorted population was over 98% pure. The rearrangement links TRBV4-3 to TRBJ2-4; no reliable D call. Material: naive CD4+ T cells from blood. The sequence was collected from a woman aged 30 to 39 in good health. The CDR3 nucleotides read TGCGCCAGCAGCCAAGATCCTGTTGACATTCAGTACTTC. Amino acid sequence: CASSQDPVDIQYF.